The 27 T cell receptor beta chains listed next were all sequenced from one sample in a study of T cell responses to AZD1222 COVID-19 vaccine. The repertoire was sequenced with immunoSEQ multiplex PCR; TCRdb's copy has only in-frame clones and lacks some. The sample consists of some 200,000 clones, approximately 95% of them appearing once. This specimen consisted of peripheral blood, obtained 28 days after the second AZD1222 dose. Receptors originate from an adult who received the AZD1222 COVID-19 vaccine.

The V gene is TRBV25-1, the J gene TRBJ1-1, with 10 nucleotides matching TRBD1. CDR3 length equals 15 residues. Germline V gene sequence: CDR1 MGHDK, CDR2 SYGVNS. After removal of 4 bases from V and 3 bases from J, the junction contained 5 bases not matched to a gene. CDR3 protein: CASSALGQGHTEAFF. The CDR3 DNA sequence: TGTGCCAGCAGTGCCCTGGGACAGGGGCACACTGAAGCTTTCTTT. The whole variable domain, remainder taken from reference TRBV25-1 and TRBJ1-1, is EADIYQTPRYLVIGTGKKITLECSQTMGHDKMYWYQQDPGMELHLIHYSYGVNSTEKGDLSSESTVSRIRTEHFPLTLESARPSHTSQYLCASSALGQGHTEAFFGQGTRLTVV.

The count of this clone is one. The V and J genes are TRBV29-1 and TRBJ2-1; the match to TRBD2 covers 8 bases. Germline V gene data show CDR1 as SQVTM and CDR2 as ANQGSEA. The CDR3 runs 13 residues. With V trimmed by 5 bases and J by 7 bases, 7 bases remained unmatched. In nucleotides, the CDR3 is TGCAGCGTTCGGGGGGGTAATAGGAATGAGCAGTTCTTC. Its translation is CSVRGGNRNEQFF.

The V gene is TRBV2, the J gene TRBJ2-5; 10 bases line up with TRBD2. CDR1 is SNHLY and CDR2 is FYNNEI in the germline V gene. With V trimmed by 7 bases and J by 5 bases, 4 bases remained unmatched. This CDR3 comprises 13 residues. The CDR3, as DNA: TGTGCCAGCAAGAGGACTAGCGGTGAGACCCAGTACTTC. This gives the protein CASKRTSGETQYF.

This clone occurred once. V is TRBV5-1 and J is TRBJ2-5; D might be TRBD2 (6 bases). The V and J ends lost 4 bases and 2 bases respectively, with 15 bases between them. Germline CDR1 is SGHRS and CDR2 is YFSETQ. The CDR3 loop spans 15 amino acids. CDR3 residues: CASSREGRGQETQYF. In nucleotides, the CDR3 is TGCGCCAGCAGCCGGGAAGGGCGGGGTCAAGAGACCCAGTACTTC.

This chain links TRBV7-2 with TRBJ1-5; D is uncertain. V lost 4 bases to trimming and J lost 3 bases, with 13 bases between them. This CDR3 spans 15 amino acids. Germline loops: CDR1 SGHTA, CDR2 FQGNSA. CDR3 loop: CASSSSDGYNQPQHF. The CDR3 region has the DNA TGTGCCAGCAGCTCCTCGGACGGTTACAATCAGCCCCAGCATTTT.

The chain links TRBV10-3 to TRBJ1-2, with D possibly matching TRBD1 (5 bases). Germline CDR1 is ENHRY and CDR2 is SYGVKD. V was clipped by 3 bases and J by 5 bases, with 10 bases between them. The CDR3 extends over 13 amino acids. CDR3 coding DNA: TGTGCCATCAGTGACTCCAGGGAATATGGCTACACCTTC. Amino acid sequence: CAISDSREYGYTF.

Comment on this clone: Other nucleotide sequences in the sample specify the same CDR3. The CDR3 here is CASSYSGTGGYGYTF. In nucleotides, the CDR3 is TGTGCCAGCAGTTACTCGGGGACAGGGGGATATGGCTACACCTTC. V and J are TRBV6-5 and TRBJ1-2; 11 bases map to TRBD1. Germline V gene sequence: CDR1 MNHEY, CDR2 SVGAGI. The V segment lost 0 bases and the J segment 5 bases; nucleotides outside the gene matches: 2. There are 15 residues in the CDR3.

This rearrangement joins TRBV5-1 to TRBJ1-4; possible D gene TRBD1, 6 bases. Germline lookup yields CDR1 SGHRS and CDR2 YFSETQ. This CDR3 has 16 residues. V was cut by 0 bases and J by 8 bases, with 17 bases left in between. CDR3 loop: CASSLDRQASGEKLFF. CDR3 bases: TGCGCCAGCAGCTTGGACCGACAGGCTTCAGGGGAAAAACTGTTTTTT.

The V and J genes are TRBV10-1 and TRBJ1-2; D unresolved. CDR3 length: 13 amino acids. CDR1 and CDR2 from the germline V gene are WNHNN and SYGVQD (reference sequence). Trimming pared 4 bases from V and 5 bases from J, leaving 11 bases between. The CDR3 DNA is TGCGCCAGCAGTGCGGGTTTTAAGTATGGCTACACCTTC. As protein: CASSAGFKYGYTF.

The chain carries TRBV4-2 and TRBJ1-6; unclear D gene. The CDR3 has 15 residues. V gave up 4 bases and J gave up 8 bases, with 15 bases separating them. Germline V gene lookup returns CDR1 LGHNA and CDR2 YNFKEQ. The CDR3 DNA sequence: TGTGCCAGCAGCCCAAGATTAGTTTCGGATTCACCCCTCCACTTT. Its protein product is CASSPRLVSDSPLHF.

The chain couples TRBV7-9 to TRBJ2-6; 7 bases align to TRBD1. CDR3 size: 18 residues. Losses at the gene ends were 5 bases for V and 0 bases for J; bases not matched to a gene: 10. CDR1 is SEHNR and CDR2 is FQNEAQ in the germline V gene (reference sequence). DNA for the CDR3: TGTGCCAGCAGCCCCCCCCGGGACAGCAGCTCTGGGGCCAACGTCCTGACTTTC. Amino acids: CASSPPRDSSSGANVLTF. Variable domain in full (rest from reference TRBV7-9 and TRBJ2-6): DTGVSQNPRHKITKRGQNVTFRCDPISEHNRLYWYRQTLGQGPEFLTYFQNEAQLEKSRLLSDRFSAERPKGSFSTLEIQRTEQGDSAMYLCASSPPRDSSSGANVLTFGAGSRLTVL.

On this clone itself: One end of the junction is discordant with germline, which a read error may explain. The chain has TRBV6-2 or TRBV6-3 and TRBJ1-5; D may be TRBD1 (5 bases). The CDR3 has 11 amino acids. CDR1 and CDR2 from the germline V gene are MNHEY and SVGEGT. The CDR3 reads CASSNRGRQNF. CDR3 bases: TGTGCCAGCAGTAACCGGGGCCGTCAAAATTTT.

CDR3 region: CASSLVGGNEQFF. CDR3 nucleotide sequence: TGTGCCAGCAGTTTGGTGGGAGGGAATGAGCAGTTCTTC. This chain joins TRBV12-3 or TRBV12-4 and TRBJ2-1; 7 bases are a match to TRBD2. V was pared by 3 bases and J by 7 bases, with 3 bases of the junction left unmatched. The CDR3 contains 13 residues.

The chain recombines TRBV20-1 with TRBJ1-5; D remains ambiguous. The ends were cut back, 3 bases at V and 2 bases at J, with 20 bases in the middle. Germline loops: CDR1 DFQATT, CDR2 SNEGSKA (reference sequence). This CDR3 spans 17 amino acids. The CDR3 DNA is TGCAGTGCTAGTCGCCCCGAGAAGGACCTCCGCAATCAGCCCCAGCATTTT. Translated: CSASRPEKDLRNQPQHF.

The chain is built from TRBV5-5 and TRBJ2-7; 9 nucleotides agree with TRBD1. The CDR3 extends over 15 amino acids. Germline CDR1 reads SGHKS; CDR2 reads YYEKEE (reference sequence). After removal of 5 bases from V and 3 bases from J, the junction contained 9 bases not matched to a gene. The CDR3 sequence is CASRGGTGMGYEQYF. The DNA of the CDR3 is TGTGCCAGCAGGGGCGGGACAGGGATGGGCTACGAGCAGTACTTC.

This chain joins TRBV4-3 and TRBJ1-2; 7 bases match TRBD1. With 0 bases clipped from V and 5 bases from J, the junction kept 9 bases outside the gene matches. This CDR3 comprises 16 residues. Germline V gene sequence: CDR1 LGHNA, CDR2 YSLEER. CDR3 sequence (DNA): TGCGCCAGCAGCCAAGATACGGCAGGGGGTCGGTATGGCTACACCTTC. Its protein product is CASSQDTAGGRYGYTF.

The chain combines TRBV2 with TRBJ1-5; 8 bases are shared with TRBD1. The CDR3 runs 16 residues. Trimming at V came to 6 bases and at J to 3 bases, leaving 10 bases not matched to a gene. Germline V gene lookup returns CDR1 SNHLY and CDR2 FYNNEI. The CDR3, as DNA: TGTGCCAGCAGCGACCCCCGGGACAGGTACAATCAGCCCCAGCATTTT. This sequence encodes CASSDPRDRYNQPQHF. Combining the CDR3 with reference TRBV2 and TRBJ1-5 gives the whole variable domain EPEVTQTPSHQVTQMGQEVILRCVPISNHLYFYWYRQILGQKVEFLVSFYNNEISEKSEIFDDQFSVERPDGSNFTLKIRSTKLEDSAMYFCASSDPRDRYNQPQHFGDGTRLSIL.

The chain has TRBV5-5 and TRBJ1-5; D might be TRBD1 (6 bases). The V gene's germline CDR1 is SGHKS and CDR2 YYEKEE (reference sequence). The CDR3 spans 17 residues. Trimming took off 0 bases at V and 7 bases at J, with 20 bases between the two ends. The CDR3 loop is CASSLERGASDRQPQHF. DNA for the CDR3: TGTGCCAGCAGCTTGGAACGGGGGGCTAGTGACAGGCAGCCCCAGCATTTT. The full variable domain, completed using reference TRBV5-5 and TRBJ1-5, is DAGVTQSPTHLIKTRGQQVTLRCSPISGHKSVSWYQQVLGQGPQFIFQYYEKEERGRGNFPDRFSARQFPNYSSELNVNALLLGDSALYLCASSLERGASDRQPQHFGDGTRLSIL.

This CDR3 reads CASSTSDEKLFF. In nucleotides, the CDR3 is TGTGCCAGTAGTACTTCAGATGAAAAACTGTTTTTT. The chain has TRBV19 and TRBJ1-4; D uncertain. Germline CDR1 reads LNHDA; CDR2 reads SQIVND (reference sequence). Trimming took off 4 bases at V and 6 bases at J, with 6 bases between the two ends. The CDR3 runs 12 residues.

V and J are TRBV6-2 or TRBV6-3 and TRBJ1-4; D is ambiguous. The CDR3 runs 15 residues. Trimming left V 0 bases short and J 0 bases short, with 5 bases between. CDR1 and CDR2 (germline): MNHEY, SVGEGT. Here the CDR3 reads CASSYSPATNEKLFF. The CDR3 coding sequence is TGTGCCAGCAGTTACTCGCCAGCAACTAATGAAAAACTGTTTTTT.

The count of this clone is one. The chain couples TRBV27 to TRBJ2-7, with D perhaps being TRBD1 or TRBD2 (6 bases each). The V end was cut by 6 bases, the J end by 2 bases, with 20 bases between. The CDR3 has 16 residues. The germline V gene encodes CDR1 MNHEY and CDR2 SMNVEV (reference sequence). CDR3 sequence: CASSRWGATIPYEQYF. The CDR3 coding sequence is TGTGCCAGCAGCCGGTGGGGGGCGACTATCCCCTACGAGCAGTACTTC.

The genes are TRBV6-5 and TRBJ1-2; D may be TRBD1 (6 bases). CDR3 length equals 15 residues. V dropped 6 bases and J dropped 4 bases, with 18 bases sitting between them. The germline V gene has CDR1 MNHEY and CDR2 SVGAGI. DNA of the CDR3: TGTGCCAGCAGGGACAACAGGGAAGGCATCTATGGCTACACCTTC. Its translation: CASRDNREGIYGYTF.

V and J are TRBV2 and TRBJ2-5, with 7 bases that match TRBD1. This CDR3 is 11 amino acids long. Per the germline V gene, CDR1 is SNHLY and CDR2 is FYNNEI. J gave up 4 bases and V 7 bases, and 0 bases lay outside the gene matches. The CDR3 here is CASNRGETQYF. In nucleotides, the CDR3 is TGTGCCAGCAACAGGGGAGAGACCCAGTACTTC. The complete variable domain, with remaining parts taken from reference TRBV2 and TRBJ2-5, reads EPEVTQTPSHQVTQMGQEVILRCVPISNHLYFYWYRQILGQKVEFLVSFYNNEISEKSEIFDDQFSVERPDGSNFTLKIRSTKLEDSAMYFCASNRGETQYFGPGTRLLVL.

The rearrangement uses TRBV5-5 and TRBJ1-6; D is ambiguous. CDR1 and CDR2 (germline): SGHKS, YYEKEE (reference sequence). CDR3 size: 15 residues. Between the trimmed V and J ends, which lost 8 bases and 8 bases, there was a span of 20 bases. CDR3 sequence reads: CASNGGSRDYSPLHF. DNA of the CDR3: TGTGCCAGTAATGGCGGTTCGAGGGATTATTCACCCCTCCACTTT. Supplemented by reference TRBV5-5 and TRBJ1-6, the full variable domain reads DAGVTQSPTHLIKTRGQQVTLRCSPISGHKSVSWYQQVLGQGPQFIFQYYEKEERGRGNFPDRFSARQFPNYSSELNVNALLLGDSALYLCASNGGSRDYSPLHFGNGTRLTVT.

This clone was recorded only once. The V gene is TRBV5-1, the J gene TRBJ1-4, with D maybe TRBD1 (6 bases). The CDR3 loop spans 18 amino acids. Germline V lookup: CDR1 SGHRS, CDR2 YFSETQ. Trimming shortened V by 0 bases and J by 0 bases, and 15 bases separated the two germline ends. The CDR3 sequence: CASSLVVRTVATNEKLFF. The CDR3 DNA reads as TGCGCCAGCAGCTTGGTAGTTAGGACAGTTGCAACTAATGAAAAACTGTTTTTT.

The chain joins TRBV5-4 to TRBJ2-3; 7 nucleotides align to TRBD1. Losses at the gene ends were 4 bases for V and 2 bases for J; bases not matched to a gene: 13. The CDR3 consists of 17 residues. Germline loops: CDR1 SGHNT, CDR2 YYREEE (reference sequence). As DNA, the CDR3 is TGTGCCAGCAGCCCCGGGGTTAAGGGGGCCAACACAGATACGCAGTATTTT. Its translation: CASSPGVKGANTDTQYF.

The CDR3 here is CASSLGTNQPQHF. As DNA, the CDR3 is TGTGCCAGCAGCTTGGGGACGAATCAGCCCCAGCATTTT. The chain uses TRBV11-1 and TRBJ1-5; a possible D gene is TRBD1 (5 bases). CDR3 length: 13 amino acids. V was trimmed by 3 bases and J by 4 bases, leaving 7 bases between them. The V gene's germline CDR1 is SGHAT and CDR2 FQDESV (reference sequence). The variable domain in full, completed from reference TRBV11-1 and TRBJ1-5, reads EAEVAQSPRYKITEKSQAVAFWCDPISGHATLYWYRQILGQGPELLVQFQDESVVDDSQLPKDRFSAERLKGVDSTLKIQPAELGDSAMYLCASSLGTNQPQHFGDGTRLSIL.